This T cell receptor (beta chain) was sequenced for a study of T cells after yellow fever vaccination. Findings and caveats of the study: Re-detected after boosting: most primary clones, more than 95% of CD4 and less than 90% of CD8.

With regard to this clonotype: Its antigen is unknown.

In germline, CDR1 is MNHEY, CDR2 SVGAGI. Between the trimmed V and J ends, which lost 6 bases and 6 bases, there was a span of 23 bases. The CDR3 is 17 residues long. TCRdb processed the 5' RACE reads anew with MiXCR; each CDR3 protein has one entry. The table has around 320,000 distinct CDR3 sequences, about 11% seen once. The sequenced sample was CD4+ T cells sorted from PBMCs, obtained 45 days after the yellow fever booster vaccination. The chain carries TRBV6-5 and TRBJ2-2, with D tentatively TRBD1 or TRBD2 (5 bases each). This TCR came from a man between 18 and 35 years old who received the YFV17D yellow fever vaccine. CDR3 sequence (DNA): TGTGCCAGCAGCCCCCGCCGGTCAGGGACGGAGGCCGGGGAGCTGTTTTTT. This gives the protein CASSPRRSGTEAGELFF.